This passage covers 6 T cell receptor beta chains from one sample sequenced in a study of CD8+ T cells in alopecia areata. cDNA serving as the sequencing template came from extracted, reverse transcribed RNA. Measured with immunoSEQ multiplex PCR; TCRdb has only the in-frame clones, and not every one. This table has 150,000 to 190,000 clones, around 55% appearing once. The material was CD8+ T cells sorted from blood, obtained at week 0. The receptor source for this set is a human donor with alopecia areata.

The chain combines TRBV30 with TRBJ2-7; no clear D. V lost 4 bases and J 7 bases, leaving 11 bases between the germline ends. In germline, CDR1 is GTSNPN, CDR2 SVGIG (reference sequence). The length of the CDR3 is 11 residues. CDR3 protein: CAWKSGREQYF. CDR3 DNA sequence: TGTGCCTGGAAGTCGGGCCGGGAGCAGTACTTC.

CDR3 region: CASSPRVGYEQYF. The CDR3 nucleotides are TGTGCCAGCAGCCCAAGAGTAGGGTACGAGCAGTACTTC. The chain employs TRBV27 and TRBJ2-7; no definite D call. The CDR3 covers 13 residues. Trimming took off 6 bases at V and 4 bases at J, with 13 bases between the two ends. From germline, CDR1 is MNHEY and CDR2 SMNVEV (reference sequence).

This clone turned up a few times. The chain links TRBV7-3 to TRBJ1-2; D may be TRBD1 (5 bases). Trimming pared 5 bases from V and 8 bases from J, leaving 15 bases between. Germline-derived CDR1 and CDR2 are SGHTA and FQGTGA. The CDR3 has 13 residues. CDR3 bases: TGTGCCAGCAGCCCAGGGAGTGGTAGCGGCTACACCTTC. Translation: CASSPGSGSGYTF.

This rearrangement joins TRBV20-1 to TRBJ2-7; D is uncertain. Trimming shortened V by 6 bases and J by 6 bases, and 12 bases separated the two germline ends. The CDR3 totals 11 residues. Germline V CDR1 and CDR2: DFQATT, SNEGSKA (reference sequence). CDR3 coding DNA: TGCAGTGCGGGCAGTTCCAGCGAGCAGTACTTC. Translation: CSAGSSSEQYF.

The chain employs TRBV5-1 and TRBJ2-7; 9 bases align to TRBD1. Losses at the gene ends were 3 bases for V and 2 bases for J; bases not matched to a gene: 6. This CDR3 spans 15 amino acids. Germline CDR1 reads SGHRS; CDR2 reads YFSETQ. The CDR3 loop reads CASSWGTGMAYEQYF. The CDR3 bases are TGCGCCAGCAGCTGGGGGACAGGGATGGCCTACGAGCAGTACTTC. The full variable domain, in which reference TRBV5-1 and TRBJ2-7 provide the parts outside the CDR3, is KAGVTQTPRYLIKTRGQQVTLSCSPISGHRSVSWYQQTPGQGLQFLFEYFSETQRNKGNFPGRFSGRQFSNSRSEMNVSTLELGDSALYLCASSWGTGMAYEQYFGPGTRLTVT.

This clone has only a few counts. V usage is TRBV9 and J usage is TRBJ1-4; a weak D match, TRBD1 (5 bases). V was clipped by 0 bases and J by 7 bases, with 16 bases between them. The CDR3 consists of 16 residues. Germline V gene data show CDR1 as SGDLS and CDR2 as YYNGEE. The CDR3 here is CASSVAGTGVSEKLFF. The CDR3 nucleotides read TGTGCCAGCAGCGTAGCCGGAACAGGCGTTAGTGAAAAACTGTTTTTT.